A selection of T cell receptor beta chains follows, all from one sample in a study of Ad26.COV2.S vaccination and SARS-CoV-2 variants. Some clones are missing from TCRdb's copy, which holds only in-frame ones; the method was immunoSEQ multiplex PCR. The sample shows more than 300,000 clones, about 85% of them seen only once. Sequencing was performed on peripheral blood, taken in a trial of Ad26.COV2.S vaccine versus placebo. Receptors originate from a person aged 18 to 65 who received the Ad26.COV2.S COVID-19 vaccine or a placebo. The CDR3 runs from the conserved cysteine through the conserved F or W. The D gene is left open where the match is weak. Only part of the rows carry a size: once, few, many, or a class if the clone is expanded.

v_gene: TRBV7-2
abundance: .
j_gene: TRBJ2-2
d_gene: .
CDR3nt: TGTGCCAGCAGCTCCGATAACACCGGGGAGCTGTTTTTT
CDR3aa: CASSSDNTGELFF

v_gene: TRBV7-8
abundance: .
j_gene: TRBJ2-3
d_gene: .
CDR3nt: TGTGCCAGCAGCTTCTCGCGTACTTTAGGCACAGATACGCAGTATTTT
CDR3aa: CASSFSRTLGTDTQYF

v_gene: TRBV18
abundance: .
j_gene: TRBJ1-4
d_gene: .
CDR3nt: TGTGCCAGCTCACCGGGTCAGGGTACAGCAACTAATGAAAAACTGTTTTTT
CDR3aa: CASSPGQGTATNEKLFF

v_gene: TRBV9
abundance: .
j_gene: TRBJ2-3
d_gene: TRBD2
CDR3nt: TGTGCCAGCAGCGTAGCGGGCGGGGGGGCCTCAGATACGCAGTATTTT
CDR3aa: CASSVAGGGASDTQYF

v_gene: TRBV5-1
abundance: .
j_gene: TRBJ2-5
d_gene: .
CDR3nt: TGCGCCAGCAGCTTGGAGGGTATGGAGACCCAGTACTTC
CDR3aa: CASSLEGMETQYF

v_gene: TRBV15
abundance: .
j_gene: TRBJ2-7
d_gene: TRBD2
CDR3nt: TGTGCCACCAGCAGAGATCTAACTTTGAGCGGGAGGGCCCACGAGCAGTACTTC
CDR3aa: CATSRDLTLSGRAHEQYF

v_gene: TRBV6-5
abundance: .
j_gene: TRBJ2-6
d_gene: .
CDR3nt: TGTGCCAGCCGGAGGACCTCTGGGGCCAACGTCCTGACTTTC
CDR3aa: CASRRTSGANVLTF

v_gene: TRBV4-3
abundance: .
j_gene: TRBJ2-3
d_gene: TRBD2
CDR3nt: TGCGCCAGCAGCCAAGACCTGACTAGCGGAGGGACAGATACGCAGTATTTT
CDR3aa: CASSQDLTSGGTDTQYF

v_gene: TRBV9
abundance: .
j_gene: TRBJ2-1
d_gene: .
CDR3nt: TGTGCCAGCAGCGCCACAGTGACCTACAATGAGCAGTTCTTC
CDR3aa: CASSATVTYNEQFF

v_gene: TRBV30
abundance: .
j_gene: TRBJ1-5
d_gene: .
CDR3nt: TGTGCCTGGAGTCTGGGGGCGGGTCAGCCCCAGCATTTT
CDR3aa: CAWSLGAGQPQHF

v_gene: TRBV6-2/TRBV6-3
abundance: once
j_gene: TRBJ1-1
d_gene: .
CDR3nt: TGTGCCAGCAGTTACTCACAGGCGACTGAAGCTTTCTTT
CDR3aa: CASSYSQATEAFF

v_gene: TRBV28
abundance: .
j_gene: TRBJ1-6
d_gene: TRBD1
CDR3nt: TGTGCCAGCAGCAACCAACAGGGGGCGGGTAATTCACCCCTCCACTTT
CDR3aa: CASSNQQGAGNSPLHF

v_gene: TRBV4-3
abundance: .
j_gene: TRBJ2-2
d_gene: TRBD2
CDR3nt: TGCGCCAGCAGCCAAGGAAATAGCGGGGGAAACACCGGGGAGCTGTTTTTT
CDR3aa: CASSQGNSGGNTGELFF

v_gene: TRBV12-3/TRBV12-4
abundance: .
j_gene: TRBJ1-1
d_gene: .
CDR3nt: TGTGCCAGCAGCGGAACCAGAGAAGCTTTCTTT
CDR3aa: CASSGTREAFF

v_gene: TRBV3-1/TRBV3-2
abundance: few
j_gene: TRBJ1-1
d_gene: TRBD1
CDR3nt: TGTGCCAGCAGCCAAACCGGGACAGGGGTGAACACTGAAGCTTTCTTT
CDR3aa: CASSQTGTGVNTEAFF

v_gene: TRBV5-6
abundance: .
j_gene: TRBJ2-7
d_gene: .
CDR3nt: TGTGCCAGCAGCTTGGAGAACTACGAGCAGTACTTC
CDR3aa: CASSLENYEQYF

v_gene: TRBV7-9
abundance: .
j_gene: TRBJ1-5
d_gene: .
CDR3nt: TGTGCCAGCAGCATACAGGGTAGCAATCAGCCCCAGCATTTT
CDR3aa: CASSIQGSNQPQHF

v_gene: TRBV4-3
abundance: .
j_gene: TRBJ2-5
d_gene: .
CDR3nt: TGCGCCAGCTCCACAGGGGAGGGGGAGACCCAGTACTTC
CDR3aa: CASSTGEGETQYF

v_gene: TRBV10-3
abundance: .
j_gene: TRBJ1-1
d_gene: .
CDR3nt: TGTGCCATCAGTGAGCTTGGAAGGAACACTGAAGCTTTCTTT
CDR3aa: CAISELGRNTEAFF

v_gene: TRBV5-1
abundance: .
j_gene: TRBJ1-2
d_gene: .
CDR3nt: TGCGCCAGCAGCTTTTCCGGCGGGAGGGTAGCTAACTATGGCTACACCTTC
CDR3aa: CASSFSGGRVANYGYTF

v_gene: TRBV19
abundance: .
j_gene: TRBJ2-7
d_gene: .
CDR3nt: TGTGCCAGTAGTATAAATCGTATGGCAGAAGATTCCTACGAGCAGTACTTC
CDR3aa: CASSINRMAEDSYEQYF

v_gene: TRBV7-2
abundance: .
j_gene: TRBJ2-7
d_gene: TRBD1
CDR3nt: TGTGCCAGCAGTTACCGGGACAGCTCCTACGAGCAGTACTTC
CDR3aa: CASSYRDSSYEQYF

v_gene: TRBV30
abundance: .
j_gene: TRBJ2-2
d_gene: .
CDR3nt: TGTGCCTGGAGTGTACCTAACACCGGGGAGCTGTTTTTT
CDR3aa: CAWSVPNTGELFF

v_gene: TRBV18
abundance: .
j_gene: TRBJ2-2
d_gene: .
CDR3nt: TGTGCCAGCTCACCACCCGGCAGAAACACCGGGGAGCTGTTTTTT
CDR3aa: CASSPPGRNTGELFF

v_gene: TRBV11-2
abundance: once
j_gene: TRBJ1-3
d_gene: .
CDR3nt: TGTGCCAGCAGCCTTGATGGAAACACCATATATTTT
CDR3aa: CASSLDGNTIYF

v_gene: TRBV9
abundance: .
j_gene: TRBJ2-7
d_gene: TRBD1
CDR3nt: TGTGCCAGCAGCCCCCGGACAGGATTCTCCTACGAGCAGTACTTC
CDR3aa: CASSPRTGFSYEQYF

v_gene: TRBV7-9
abundance: .
j_gene: TRBJ1-2
d_gene: .
CDR3nt: TGTGCCAGCAGCGCGTGGGCTAACTATGGCTACACCTTC
CDR3aa: CASSAWANYGYTF

v_gene: TRBV4-3
abundance: .
j_gene: TRBJ1-2
d_gene: TRBD1
CDR3nt: TGCGCCAGCAGCCCTGGACAGGGAGAATATGGCTACACCTTC
CDR3aa: CASSPGQGEYGYTF

v_gene: TRBV5-1
abundance: once
j_gene: TRBJ2-7
d_gene: .
CDR3nt: TGCGCCAGCAGCTTACTCACCGGTGCGCGCTCCTACGAGCAGTACTTC
CDR3aa: CASSLLTGARSYEQYF

v_gene: TRBV6-4
abundance: .
j_gene: TRBJ2-3
d_gene: TRBD1
CDR3nt: TGTGCCAGCAGCCCGGACAGGGGGCCCACAGATACGCAGTATTTT
CDR3aa: CASSPDRGPTDTQYF

v_gene: TRBV7-2
abundance: .
j_gene: TRBJ2-5
d_gene: .
CDR3nt: TGTGCCAGCAGCTTAATGGGAAAGGGAGAGACCCAGTACTTC
CDR3aa: CASSLMGKGETQYF

v_gene: TRBV27
abundance: .
j_gene: TRBJ2-1
d_gene: .
CDR3nt: TGTGCCAGCAGTTTATATGGGGGTTGGGGCCTCCTCTCCTACAATGAGCAGTTCTTC
CDR3aa: CASSLYGGWGLLSYNEQFF

v_gene: TRBV2
abundance: .
j_gene: TRBJ2-7
d_gene: TRBD2
CDR3nt: TGTGCCAGCACCCCGGGCGGGGGATACTACGAGCAGTACTTC
CDR3aa: CASTPGGGYYEQYF

v_gene: TRBV9
abundance: .
j_gene: TRBJ2-7
d_gene: TRBD1
CDR3nt: TGTGCCAGCAGCGTAGGATCTCGGACAGGGGGCGGGTACGAGCAGTACTTC
CDR3aa: CASSVGSRTGGGYEQYF

v_gene: TRBV7-6
abundance: .
j_gene: TRBJ2-5
d_gene: .
CDR3nt: TGTGCCAGCAGCTTGGACCCCTGGATACAAGAGACCCAGTACTTC
CDR3aa: CASSLDPWIQETQYF

v_gene: TRBV19
abundance: .
j_gene: TRBJ2-7
d_gene: TRBD1
CDR3nt: TGTGCCAGCCTTGGACAGGGAGGATACGAGCAGTACTTC
CDR3aa: CASLGQGGYEQYF

v_gene: TRBV7-9
abundance: .
j_gene: TRBJ2-7
d_gene: .
CDR3nt: TGTGCCAGCAGCTCTACGACTGCAAACTACGAGCAGTACTTC
CDR3aa: CASSSTTANYEQYF

v_gene: TRBV6-2/TRBV6-3
abundance: .
j_gene: TRBJ1-1
d_gene: TRBD1
CDR3nt: TGTGCCAGCAGCCCGGAGGGACAGGGGTGGACTGAAGCTTTCTTT
CDR3aa: CASSPEGQGWTEAFF

v_gene: TRBV3-1/TRBV3-2
abundance: .
j_gene: TRBJ1-2
d_gene: TRBD1
CDR3nt: TGTGCCAGCAGTCCGGGACAGTATGGCTACACCTTC
CDR3aa: CASSPGQYGYTF

v_gene: TRBV20-1
abundance: .
j_gene: TRBJ1-1
d_gene: .
CDR3nt: TGCAGTGCTAGAAGCGACACTGAAGCTTTCTTT
CDR3aa: CSARSDTEAFF

v_gene: TRBV28
abundance: .
j_gene: TRBJ2-7
d_gene: .
CDR3nt: TGTGCCACCTTCGGGGGGCAGGCACAGTACGAGCAGTACTTC
CDR3aa: CATFGGQAQYEQYF

v_gene: TRBV7-9
abundance: .
j_gene: TRBJ1-2
d_gene: .
CDR3nt: TGTGCCAGCAGCCCCTTAATGCGTGGCTACACCTTC
CDR3aa: CASSPLMRGYTF

v_gene: TRBV20-1
abundance: .
j_gene: TRBJ1-5
d_gene: .
CDR3nt: TGCAGTGCTAGTAGGAAGGGGGGACAGCCCCAGCATTTT
CDR3aa: CSASRKGGQPQHF

v_gene: TRBV3-1/TRBV3-2
abundance: .
j_gene: TRBJ2-2
d_gene: .
CDR3nt: TGTGCCAGCAGCCCTACGATGAACCCCGGGGAGCTGTTTTTT
CDR3aa: CASSPTMNPGELFF

v_gene: TRBV12-5
abundance: .
j_gene: TRBJ2-2
d_gene: TRBD1
CDR3nt: TGTGCTAGTGGTTTGGTCACCCGGTGGACAGGGGTCTCCGCAAACACCGGGGAGCTGTTTTTT
CDR3aa: CASGLVTRWTGVSANTGELFF

v_gene: TRBV19
abundance: .
j_gene: TRBJ1-2
d_gene: .
CDR3nt: TGTGCCAGCACCACAGGGTTCTATGGCTACACCTTC
CDR3aa: CASTTGFYGYTF

v_gene: TRBV27
abundance: .
j_gene: TRBJ2-2
d_gene: .
CDR3nt: TGTGCCAGCAGTTCATACGAGGAAACCGGGGAGCTGTTTTTT
CDR3aa: CASSSYEETGELFF

v_gene: TRBV25-1
abundance: .
j_gene: TRBJ2-7
d_gene: .
CDR3nt: TGTGCCAGCCTCGACAACGAGCAGTACTTC
CDR3aa: CASLDNEQYF

v_gene: TRBV11-2
abundance: .
j_gene: TRBJ2-5
d_gene: TRBD2
CDR3nt: TGTGCCAGCAGCTACGGGACTAGCGTTATAGAGACCCAGTACTTC
CDR3aa: CASSYGTSVIETQYF

v_gene: TRBV7-3
abundance: .
j_gene: TRBJ2-1
d_gene: TRBD2
CDR3nt: TGTGCCAGCAGCTCGAAGCGGGAGGAGCAGTTCTTC
CDR3aa: CASSSKREEQFF

v_gene: TRBV6-4
abundance: .
j_gene: TRBJ2-7
d_gene: .
CDR3nt: TGTGCCAGCAGTGACCCGCCGGGTGGGGGGGGGCGAAGCCTGACCCCCTACGAGCAGTACTTC
CDR3aa: CASSDPPGGGGRSLTPYEQYF

v_gene: TRBV19
abundance: .
j_gene: TRBJ1-3
d_gene: .
CDR3nt: TGTGCCAGTAGCGAACAATTCGTGAAAGGAAACACCATATATTTT
CDR3aa: CASSEQFVKGNTIYF

v_gene: TRBV5-4
abundance: .
j_gene: TRBJ1-1
d_gene: .
CDR3nt: TGTGCCAGCAGCTTTTCCCGACGGGTGAACACTGAAGCTTTCTTT
CDR3aa: CASSFSRRVNTEAFF